These T cell receptor beta chains were read from a single sample in a study of T cells after yellow fever vaccination. One entry per CDR3 protein, called by TCRdb with MiXCR from the 5' RACE reads. The sample shows fewer than 150,000 distinct CDR3 sequences, about 7.7% of them seen only once. The starting material was CD4+ T cells sorted from PBMCs, obtained 5 days after the yellow fever booster vaccination. The receptors shown here come from a man under 40 who received the YFV17D yellow fever vaccine. Both conserved end residues are part of each CDR3. The D gene is left open where the match is weak. Size is stated for part of the rows, as once, few or many counts, or as a class when the clone is expanded.

cdr3_length	v_call	clone_size	j_call	d_call	cdr3_aa	cdr3_nt
16	TRBV18	few	TRBJ2-6	-	CASSPSLSPGANVLTF	TGTGCCAGCTCACCATCGTTGAGCCCTGGGGCCAACGTCCTGACTTTC
16	TRBV6-2/TRBV6-3	-	TRBJ2-3	TRBD2	CASSYEEREWSDTQYF	TGTGCCAGCAGTTACGAGGAGCGGGAGTGGTCAGATACGCAGTATTTT
12	TRBV7-9	-	TRBJ2-5	-	CASSGEGPTQYF	TGTGCCAGCAGCGGTGAGGGGCCTACCCAGTACTTC
12	TRBV6-6	many	TRBJ2-7	-	CASSYREAEQYF	TGTGCCAGCAGTTACCGAGAGGCCGAGCAGTACTTC
15	TRBV7-2	few	TRBJ2-7	-	CASSLGAGTTYEQYF	TGTGCCAGCAGCTTAGGGGCAGGGACAACCTACGAGCAGTACTTC
14	TRBV5-1	many	TRBJ2-5	TRBD1	CASSSQGAQETQYF	TGCGCCAGCAGCTCTCAGGGGGCCCAAGAGACCCAGTACTTC
15	TRBV20-1	many	TRBJ1-3	-	CSAREHLFAGNTIYF	TGCAGTGCTAGAGAGCACCTCTTTGCAGGAAACACCATATATTTT
15	TRBV7-2	many	TRBJ2-1	-	CASSYSPISYNEQFF	TGTGCCAGCAGCTACAGCCCGATCTCCTACAATGAGCAGTTCTTC
15	TRBV21-1	many	TRBJ2-1	-	CASTQEGLLRNEQFF	TGTGCCAGCACCCAAGAGGGACTACTCCGCAATGAGCAGTTCTTC
15	TRBV25-1	many	TRBJ2-3	TRBD2	CASTSGGEWADTQYF	TGTGCCAGCACCTCGGGGGGGGAGTGGGCAGATACGCAGTATTTT
16	TRBV5-1	many	TRBJ2-3	-	CASVAEELAGTDTQYF	TGCGCCAGCGTGGCGGAGGAGCTCGCGGGCACAGATACGCAGTATTTT
12	TRBV29-1	many	TRBJ2-7	-	CSVEDRSYEQYF	TGCAGCGTTGAAGATCGGAGCTACGAGCAGTACTTC
12	TRBV20-1	many	TRBJ2-7	-	CSARDHPYEQYF	TGCAGTGCTCGGGACCACCCCTACGAGCAGTACTTC
17	TRBV5-1	many	TRBJ2-7	TRBD2	CASSLSGLAQEAYEQYF	TGCGCCAGCAGCTTGTCGGGACTAGCGCAAGAAGCCTACGAGCAGTACTTC
17	TRBV5-8	-	TRBJ2-6	TRBD1	CASSLEGGASGANVLTF	TGTGCCAGCAGCTTGGAAGGGGGCGCGTCTGGGGCCAACGTCCTGACTTTC
15	TRBV20-1	-	TRBJ1-5	TRBD1	CSAVTGGYSNQPQHF	TGCAGTGCTGTTACAGGGGGTTATAGCAATCAGCCCCAGCATTTT
13	TRBV5-4	few	TRBJ2-1	TRBD2	CASSRAGGDEQFF	TGTGCCAGCAGCAGGGCGGGGGGCGATGAGCAGTTCTTC
13	TRBV7-9	many	TRBJ2-1	-	CASSFPGSHEQFF	TGTGCCAGCAGCTTTCCGGGGTCCCATGAGCAGTTCTTC
15	TRBV12-3/TRBV12-4	-	TRBJ2-4	TRBD2	CASRLAGANKNIQYF	TGTGCCAGCAGGCTAGCGGGAGCCAACAAAAACATTCAGTACTTC
13	TRBV30	many	TRBJ2-1	-	CAGRPDTYNEQFF	TGTGCCGGCCGTCCGGACACCTACAATGAGCAGTTCTTC
15	TRBV10-3	many	TRBJ1-6	TRBD1	CAIKADRADNSPLHF	TGTGCCATCAAAGCCGACAGGGCGGATAATTCACCCCTCCACTTT
14	TRBV4-3	few	TRBJ2-7	-	CASSLEGGSYEQYF	TGCGCCAGCAGCCTCGAGGGGGGTTCCTACGAGCAGTACTTC